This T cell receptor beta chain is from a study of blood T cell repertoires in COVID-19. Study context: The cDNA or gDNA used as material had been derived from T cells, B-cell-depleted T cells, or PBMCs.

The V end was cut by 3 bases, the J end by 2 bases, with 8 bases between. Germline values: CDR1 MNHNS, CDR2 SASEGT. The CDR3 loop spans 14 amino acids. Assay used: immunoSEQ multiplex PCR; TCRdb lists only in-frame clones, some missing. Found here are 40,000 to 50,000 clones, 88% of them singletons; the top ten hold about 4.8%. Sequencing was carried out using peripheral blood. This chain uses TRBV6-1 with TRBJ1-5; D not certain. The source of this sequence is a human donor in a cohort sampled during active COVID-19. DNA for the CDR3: TGTGCCAGCAGTGAGCCAGGTGGCAATCAGCCCCAGCATTTT. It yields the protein CASSEPGGNQPQHF.